Below, 26 T cell receptor beta chains from the same sample are listed, as sequenced in a study of cytomegalovirus exposure and HLA in healthy donors (dated 2017 in TCRdb). The library was made by the immunoSEQ multiplex PCR assay. A mixture of 60 forward primers for TCR Vbeta segments and 13 reverse primers for TCR Jbeta segments was used in the multiplex PCR. What TCRdb holds here is the immuneACCESS table cut down to in-frame rearrangements. Part of the clones is not present; checked against another copy, under half of the missing clones reflect an unresolved V gene, and the others are unexplained. A total of some 160,000 clones appear in this sample, about 75% of them only once. The top ten clones comprise 1.5% to 2% of the sample. Sequencing was carried out using PBMCs. These receptors were obtained from a woman aged 30 to 39 in good health and CMV-seronegative.

J is TRBJ2-2 and V is TRBV9, with 9 bases aligning to TRBD1. With V trimmed by 0 bases and J by 5 bases, 5 bases remained unmatched. The CDR3 has 16 amino acids. Germline V gene lookup returns CDR1 SGDLS and CDR2 YYNGEE. CDR3: CASSVGPGQGTGELFF. The CDR3 DNA reads TGTGCCAGCAGCGTAGGGCCGGGACAGGGTACCGGGGAGCTGTTTTTT.

The chain uses TRBV7-8 and TRBJ2-6, with D hard to call. Germline V gives CDR1 SGHVS, CDR2 FQNEAQ. The CDR3 covers 13 residues. V was trimmed by 9 bases and J by 0 bases, leaving 6 bases between them. The CDR3 loop is CASRASGANVLTF. The CDR3 DNA is TGTGCCAGTCGCGCCTCTGGGGCCAACGTCCTGACTTTC.

The J gene is TRBJ1-1, the V gene TRBV9; D possibly corresponds to TRBD1 (6 bases). Trimming stripped 2 bases from V and 2 bases from J, with 19 bases between. Germline CDR1 and CDR2: SGDLS and YYNGEE. The CDR3 is 17 amino acids. The CDR3 DNA reads as TGTGCCAGCAGCGTCAACCCTACAGGGATACAAAACACTGAAGCTTTCTTT. Protein sequence: CASSVNPTGIQNTEAFF.

The chain links TRBV6-1 to TRBJ1-2; the D gene is possibly TRBD1 (6 bases). The V gene's germline CDR1 is MNHNS and CDR2 SASEGT. Trimming removed 3 bases at V and 3 bases at J, with 14 bases between. The CDR3 contains 15 residues. The CDR3 DNA sequence: TGTGCCAGCAGTGACAGGGGCGCGGGGGACTATGGCTACACCTTC. Amino acids: CASSDRGAGDYGYTF.

The chain joins TRBV19 to TRBJ1-1; D gene unclear. Germline V gene data show CDR1 as LNHDA and CDR2 as SQIVND (reference sequence). With 6 bases removed from V and 1 base from J, the gap between germline ends came to 9 bases. The CDR3 has 13 amino acids. This CDR3 reads CASSPQSNTEAFF. CDR3 DNA: TGTGCCAGTAGCCCTCAGTCGAACACTGAAGCTTTCTTT.

The CDR3 is CASSLRAGEYEQYF. DNA of the CDR3: TGCGCCAGCAGCCTAAGGGCAGGGGAGTACGAGCAGTACTTC. This chain joins TRBV5-1 and TRBJ2-7, with D maybe TRBD1 (6 bases). The germline V and J ends were trimmed by 4 bases and 4 bases, with 15 bases remaining between them. This CDR3 comprises 14 residues. Germline CDR1 SGHRS, CDR2 YFSETQ.

V and J are TRBV7-2 and TRBJ2-6, with 9 nucleotides matching TRBD1. CDR1 and CDR2 (germline): SGHTA, FQGNSA. Trimming at V came to 0 bases and at J to 4 bases, leaving 4 bases not matched to a gene. The CDR3 loop spans 17 amino acids. For the CDR3, the DNA is TGTGCCAGCAGCTTAGCGAGGACAGGGGTGGGGGCCAACGTCCTGACTTTC. Amino acids: CASSLARTGVGANVLTF.

The V call is TRBV14, the J call TRBJ2-5, with TRBD1 matching over 7 bases. J was trimmed by 7 bases and V by 1 base; bases with no gene match: 9. This CDR3 has 15 residues. CDR1 SGHDN and CDR2 FVKESK come from the germline V gene. CDR3 sequence reads: CASSQAAGGEATQYF. CDR3 sequence (DNA): TGTGCCAGCAGCCAAGCCGCAGGGGGTGAGGCGACCCAGTACTTC. Drawing the rest from reference TRBV14 and TRBJ2-5, the complete variable domain is EAGVTQFPSHSVIEKGQTVTLRCDPISGHDNLYWYRRVMGKEIKFLLHFVKESKQDESGMPNNRFLAERTGGTYSTLKVQPAELEDSGVYFCASSQAAGGEATQYFGPGTRLLVL.

This chain links TRBV25-1 with TRBJ1-2, with D possibly being TRBD1 (6 bases). V was trimmed by 8 bases and J by 3 bases, leaving 28 bases between them. There are 18 residues in the CDR3. Germline CDR1 reads MGHDK; CDR2 reads SYGVNS. CDR3 nucleotide sequence: TGTGCCAGCGTGCCCTCAACGGCAGGGGTTGTATTTGACTATGGCTACACCTTC. This translates into CASVPSTAGVVFDYGYTF.

V is TRBV7-2 and J is TRBJ1-1; TRBD1 aligns across 7 bases. The CDR3 has 14 residues. After removal of 5 bases from V and 7 bases from J, the junction contained 10 bases not matched to a gene. The V gene's germline CDR1 is SGHTA and CDR2 FQGNSA. CDR3 nucleotides: TGTGCCAGCAGCCGTCCGGGAAGGACAGGTGAAGCTTTCTTT. Protein: CASSRPGRTGEAFF. Full variable domain (rest looked up from reference TRBV7-2 and TRBJ1-1): GAGVSQSPSNKVTEKGKDVELRCDPISGHTALYWYRQSLGQGLEFLIYFQGNSAPDKSGLPSDRFSAERTGGSVSTLTIQRTQQEDSAVYLCASSRPGRTGEAFFGQGTRLTVV.

This chain joins TRBV4-3 and TRBJ2-1, with TRBD2 identical over 8 bases. The V gene end was trimmed by 0 bases and the J gene end by 3 bases; junction bases not matched to a gene: 4. This CDR3 has 16 amino acids. Germline CDR1 LGHNA, CDR2 YSLEER. CDR3 sequence reads: CASSQEFSGVYNEQFF. In DNA, the CDR3 is TGCGCCAGCAGCCAAGAGTTTAGCGGGGTCTACAATGAGCAGTTCTTC.

The CDR3 bases are TGTGCCAGCAGCGGCGGGACAGGGGAGCCGCGAGACACTGAAGCTTTCTTT. As protein: CASSGGTGEPRDTEAFF. The chain links TRBV9 to TRBJ1-1; 10 positions match TRBD1. V lost 3 bases and J lost 3; bases outside the gene matches: 11. Germline CDR1 reads SGDLS; CDR2 reads YYNGEE. The CDR3 is 17 amino acids.

The chain links TRBV9 to TRBJ1-5; 8 bases are shared with TRBD1. V dropped 4 bases and J dropped 5; count of bases not matched to a gene: 8. The CDR3 has 15 residues. Germline V gene data show CDR1 as SGDLS and CDR2 as YYNGEE. The CDR3 coding sequence is TGTGCCAGCAGCAGACAGGGGACAAAGGATCAGCCCCAGCATTTT. Protein: CASSRQGTKDQPQHF.

The chain recombines TRBV2 with TRBJ2-5, with 16 bases fitting TRBD2. Germline V gene lookup returns CDR1 SNHLY and CDR2 FYNNEI. The CDR3 sequence is 20 residues long. The V gene end was trimmed by 3 bases and the J gene end by 5 bases; junction bases not matched to a gene: 15. In nucleotides, the CDR3 is TGTGCCAGCAGTGAGCAACCTCCGGGACTAGCGGGGGGGCCCCGGGAGACCCAGTACTTC. Translation: CASSEQPPGLAGGPRETQYF.

This clone was observed a few times. The chain combines TRBV7-6 with TRBJ1-4, with D possibly being TRBD1 (5 bases). CDR1 and CDR2 (germline): SGHVS, FNYEAQ. The CDR3 sequence is 14 residues long. The V end was cut by 3 bases, the J end by 5 bases, with 10 bases between. CDR3 DNA sequence: TGTGCCAGCAGCTTTGGGGGGGAGAATGAAAAACTGTTTTTT. Residues: CASSFGGENEKLFF.

The chain uses TRBV6-6 and TRBJ1-3; tentative D call: TRBD1 (5 bases). Trimming shortened V by 7 bases and J by 4 bases, and 17 bases separated the two germline ends. This CDR3 contains 15 residues. Germline V CDR1 and CDR2: MNHNY, SVGAGI (reference sequence). CDR3 coding DNA: TGTGCCAGCATCGATCTGGGGCGTCAAGGAAACACCATATATTTT. Residues: CASIDLGRQGNTIYF.

This clone was counted only a few times. The J gene is TRBJ2-1, the V gene TRBV18, with D perhaps TRBD2 (5 bases). The CDR3 totals 15 residues. Trimming cost V 5 bases and J 6 bases, with 17 bases left between them. Germline CDR1 is KGHSH and CDR2 is LQKENI. The CDR3 sequence: CASSSGGPQVNEQFF. The CDR3 region has the DNA TGTGCCAGCTCAAGCGGCGGCCCGCAAGTCAATGAGCAGTTCTTC.

As regards this clone: Other DNA sequences in the same sample also yield this CDR3. J is TRBJ2-1 and V is TRBV5-1; the match to TRBD2 covers 11 bases. The J segment lost 4 bases and the V segment lost 3 bases, leaving 6 bases of the junction unmatched. CDR3 length: 16 residues. Germline CDR1 is SGHRS and CDR2 is YFSETQ. The CDR3 region is CASSSLAGGSYNEQFF. As DNA, the CDR3 is TGCGCCAGCAGCTCCCTAGCGGGGGGTTCATACAATGAGCAGTTCTTC.

This chain links TRBV6-1 with TRBJ2-3, with 14 nucleotides matching TRBD2. V dropped 4 bases and J dropped 1; count of bases not matched to a gene: 13. CDR1 is MNHNS and CDR2 is SASEGT in the germline V gene. This CDR3 comprises 20 residues. The CDR3 protein is CASSARRLAGGGSGTDTQYF. Here the CDR3 DNA reads TGTGCCAGCAGTGCCCGACGACTAGCGGGGGGGGGCTCCGGCACAGATACGCAGTATTTT.

This sequence joins TRBV27 and TRBJ2-3, with D uncertain. V was shortened by 5 bases and J by 6 bases, with 6 bases between the two germline ends. The CDR3 consists of 11 residues. In germline, CDR1 is MNHEY, CDR2 SMNVEV (reference sequence). CDR3 amino acids: CASSERDTQYF. The DNA for the CDR3 is TGTGCCAGCAGTGAACGGGATACGCAGTATTTT.

This rearrangement joins TRBV27 to TRBJ1-6; 10 nucleotides align to TRBD1. V trimming: 5 bases; J trimming: 3 bases; junction bases outside the gene matches: 7. This CDR3 is built from 17 residues. The germline CDR1 and CDR2 sequences are MNHEY and SMNVEV (reference sequence). The CDR3 protein is CASSAPGQGVYNSPLHF. Here the CDR3 DNA reads TGTGCCAGCAGTGCCCCCGGACAGGGGGTCTATAATTCACCCCTCCACTTT.

The chain links TRBV29-1 to TRBJ1-3; D unresolved. CDR1 SQVTM and CDR2 ANQGSEA come from the germline V gene. The CDR3 has 12 amino acids. The V end was cut by 3 bases, the J end by 3 bases, with 6 bases between. Here the CDR3 reads CSVEEGGNTIYF. The CDR3 DNA reads as TGCAGCGTTGAGGAGGGTGGAAACACCATATATTTT.

With regard to this clone: This same CDR3 is encoded by further DNA sequences in the sample. J is TRBJ2-7 and V is TRBV6-1, with D possibly TRBD1 on 6 matching bases. CDR1 and CDR2 from the germline V gene are MNHNS and SASEGT. The CDR3 runs 13 residues. V lost 10 bases, J lost 10 bases, and 23 bases lay in between. DNA of the CDR3: TGTGCCACCGAGGGTGGGGTAGGGGGTTTTCAGTACTTC. Its translation is CATEGGVGGFQYF.

A single count supports this clone. The V and J genes are TRBV11-2 and TRBJ2-5; TRBD1 is a possible D gene (5 bases). This CDR3 has 15 amino acids. Germline values: CDR1 SGHAT, CDR2 FQNNGV. The ends were cut back, 5 bases at V and 5 bases at J, with 18 bases in the middle. This chain's CDR3 is CASSNQGGAKETQYF. CDR3 nucleotide sequence: TGTGCCAGCAGCAATCAGGGTGGGGCCAAGGAGACCCAGTACTTC. Supplemented by reference TRBV11-2 and TRBJ2-5, the full variable domain reads EAGVAQSPRYKIIEKRQSVAFWCNPISGHATLYWYQQILGQGPKLLIQFQNNGVVDDSQLPKDRFSAERLKGVDSTLKIQPAKLEDSAVYLCASSNQGGAKETQYFGPGTRLLVL.

The chain combines TRBV15 with TRBJ1-5; 8 nucleotides align to TRBD1. The CDR3 is 13 amino acids. V dropped 5 bases and J dropped 7; count of bases not matched to a gene: 4. CDR1 and CDR2 from the germline V gene are LNHNV and YYDKDF (reference sequence). The DNA of the CDR3 is TGTGCCACCAGCGGGCCAGGGGGCCAGCCCCAGCATTTT. Protein: CATSGPGGQPQHF.

This rearrangement joins TRBV4-1 to TRBJ2-7, with TRBD1 matching over 11 bases. This CDR3 spans 16 amino acids. V shed 4 bases, J shed 3 bases, and the junction held 8 bases outside the gene matches. The germline CDR1 and CDR2 sequences are MGHRA and YSYEKL. This CDR3 reads CASSLSPGTGGYEQYF. The CDR3 coding sequence is TGCGCCAGCAGCCTCAGTCCTGGGACAGGGGGCTACGAGCAGTACTTC.